The text below deals with one TCR beta chain. Only a few counts were recorded for this clone. Its specific antigen is unknown. No qualities accompany the bases; no much larger clone lies one base away. The data derive from a study of beta chain features in type 1 diabetes listed by TCRdb under 2018. For the study in its entirety: Patients and healthy donors did not differ in mean age, gender distribution, total cell number or subset yield. Regulatory and stem cell-like memory subsets were obtained from only 8 patients and about eight healthy donors, while naive and central memory subsets were obtained from all 30 or so donors. In the study, TCRB repertoires of sorted circulating CD4+ T cell subsets from recently diagnosed type 1 diabetes patients were compared with those of matched healthy donors. A total of some 110 million sorted cells were examined across all samples, and the number of cells per subset was strongly correlated with RNA yield. The research as a whole found: Because cDNA was sequenced instead of genomic DNA, activated cells with high expression could be over-represented, although the groups did not differ in activation or CD3 levels. A moderate but significant shortening of TCRB CDR3 length was observed in type 1 diabetes patients in all four CD4+ subsets. PCR may preferentially amplify shorter templates, but because patient and control samples were amplified and corrected together, any resulting skew would affect both groups equally. Because the HLA sub-analyses included only small numbers of individuals, any influence of HLA type on TCRB rearrangement was left unresolved. Patients with type 1 diabetes made fewer insertions and deleted more nucleotides at VDJ recombination sites, implying thymic rearrangement abnormalities. Naive, central memory and regulatory TCRB repertoires appeared to be more similar among patients than among healthy donors.

The germline V gene encodes CDR1 SEHNR and CDR2 FQNEAQ (reference sequence). The junction carries 7 bases between V and J, which are trimmed by 0 bases and 3 bases respectively. Counted from cysteine to phenylalanine, this CDR3 has 14 amino acids. Left in the record is the CDR3 DNA by itself, 42 bases read in frame from the first base. All of the isolated RNA was reverse transcribed with the High Capacity cDNA Reverse Transcription Kit, so expressed TCRB transcripts were sequenced. Survey-depth immunoSEQ sequencing was performed on stem cell-like memory T cell samples, with an average of roughly 990,000 total reads per sample. Sorted cells were lysed in RLT buffer, and RNA was extracted using DNase-treated RNeasy Micro or Mini kits according to cell number. Each cell subset was processed separately to prevent cross-contamination, with patient and healthy donor samples processed together. Using the immunoSEQ multiplex PCR, TCRB sequences were amplified from cDNA into 87-bp fragments spanning the CDR3 region. Sequencing of the amplicons was performed on the Illumina HiSeq platform. The authors processed their data as follows. PCR bias was computationally corrected using synthetic template baselines, reads within Hamming distance 2 were collapsed, and singletons that could not be merged were discarded. Reads were aligned to IMGT to assign V, D and J genes, CDR3 length, and insertions or deletions at six rearrangement sites. Within each subset, clonotype counts were normalized to the number of sorted cells before true diversity and Gini coefficients were calculated with the tcR R package. Repertoire sharing was quantified using the overlap coefficient calculated on TCRB nucleotide sequences. TCRdb provides this immuneACCESS table in a form limited to in-frame rearrangements. Some clones are lacking; in checked studies, under half of them reflect an unresolved V gene, and why the rest are absent is not known. The DNA was the basis for D and trimming; V, J and clone size are from that table. The sample has tens of thousands of clones on record, 50% of them singletons. The ten largest clonotypes hold about 0.24% of the sample.

Each donor gave one peripheral blood draw, approximately 0.11 L on average, collected into heparinised tubes. A BD FACSAria II and a panel including CD45RO, CCR7, CD25, CD127, CD95 and CD27 were used to sort naive, central memory, regulatory and stem cell-like memory CD4+ T cells. All sorted populations exceeded 95% purity. PBMCs were isolated right away by Lymphoprep density gradient centrifugation and were stained directly, without culture. Samples were stained and sorted in pairs, with one healthy donor and one patient per experiment, so that batch effects were minimized. Sequencing used stem cell memory CD4+ T cells from blood. In light of the paper, this sample's cell subset or site label describes: stem cell-like memory CD4+ T cells. The V and J genes are TRBV7-9 and TRBJ2-3; the D gene is possibly TRBD1, with 5 bases matching. The TCR comes from a woman aged 30 to 39 in good health. The CDR3 reads as follows: CASSLAGLTDTQYF. The DNA sequence is as follows: TGTGCCAGCAGCTTAGCGGGGCTTACAGATACGCAGTATTTT. Where the CDR3 stops, the reference TRBV7-9 and TRBJ2-3 genes take over; the full variable domain is DTGVSQNPRHKITKRGQNVTFRCDPISEHNRLYWYRQTLGQGPEFLTYFQNEAQLEKSRLLSDRFSAERPKGSFSTLEIQRTEQGDSAMYLCASSLAGLTDTQYFGPGTRLTVL.